The sequence of this TCR beta chain was determined in a study of blood T cell repertoires in COVID-19. Study overall: Donors in the United States, Italy and Spain gave samples during acute or convalescent COVID-19. From T cells, B-cell-depleted T cells, or PBMCs came the material, which was cDNA or gDNA.

In the original processing: Reference gene primer amplification gave nucleated cell count estimates. Sequencing was performed with immunoSEQ multiplex PCR; in TCRdb, only in-frame clones are kept and a portion is missing. V and J calls plus clone size are reproduced from that table; the DNA served to infer D and trimming. The sample gives 150,000 to 200,000 clones, about 80% of which show up once; less than 3% is in the top ten. The CDR3 contains 15 residues. Trimming removed 6 bases from V and 4 bases from J; junction bases left unmatched: 11. Germline V lookup: CDR1 SNHLY, CDR2 FYNNEI. This chain connects TRBV2 to TRBJ2-7; TRBD1 aligns across 8 bases. The sequencing input was peripheral blood. This sequence originates from a human donor with acute or convalescent COVID-19. The donor label of this sample is uncertain. In DNA form, the CDR3 reads TGTGCCAGCAGAAAAAACTCAGGGGGCAGTTACGAGCAGTACTTC. The encoded protein is CASRKNSGGSYEQYF.